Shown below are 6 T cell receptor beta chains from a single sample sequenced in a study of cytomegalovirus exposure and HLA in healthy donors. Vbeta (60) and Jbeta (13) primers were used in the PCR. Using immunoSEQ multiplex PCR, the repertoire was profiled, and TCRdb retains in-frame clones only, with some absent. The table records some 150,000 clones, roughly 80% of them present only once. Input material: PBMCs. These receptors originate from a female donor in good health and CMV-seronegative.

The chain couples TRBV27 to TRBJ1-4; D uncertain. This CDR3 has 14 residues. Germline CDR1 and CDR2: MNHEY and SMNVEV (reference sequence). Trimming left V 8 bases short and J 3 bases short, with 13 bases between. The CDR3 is CASSSITANEKLFF. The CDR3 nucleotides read TGTGCCAGCTCCTCTATTACGGCTAATGAAAAACTGTTTTTT. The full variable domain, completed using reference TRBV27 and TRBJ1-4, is EAQVTQNPRYLITVTGKKLTVTCSQNMNHEYMSWYRQDPGLGLRQIYYSMNVEVTDKGDVPEGYKVSRKEKRNFPLILESPSPNQTSLYFCASSSITANEKLFFGSGTQLSVL.

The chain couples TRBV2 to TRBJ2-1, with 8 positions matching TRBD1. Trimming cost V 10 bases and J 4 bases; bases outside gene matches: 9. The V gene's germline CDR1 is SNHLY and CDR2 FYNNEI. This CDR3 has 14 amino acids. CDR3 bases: TGTGCCACCATGAGGACAGGGAAATACAATGAGCAGTTCTTC. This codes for CATMRTGKYNEQFF.

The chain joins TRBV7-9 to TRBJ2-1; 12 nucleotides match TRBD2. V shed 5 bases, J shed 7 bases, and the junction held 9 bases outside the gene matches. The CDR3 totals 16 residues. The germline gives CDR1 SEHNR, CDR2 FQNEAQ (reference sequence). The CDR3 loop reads CASSPPSGRAGNEQFF. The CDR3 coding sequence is TGTGCCAGCAGCCCACCTAGCGGGAGGGCCGGGAATGAGCAGTTCTTC.

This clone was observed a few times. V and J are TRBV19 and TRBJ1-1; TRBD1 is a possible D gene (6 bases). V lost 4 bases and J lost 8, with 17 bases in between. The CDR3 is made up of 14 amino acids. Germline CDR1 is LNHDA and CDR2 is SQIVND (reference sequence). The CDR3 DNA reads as TGTGCCAGTAGTACCCGCGGGGGGCGGGCCGAAGCTTTCTTT. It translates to CASSTRGGRAEAFF.

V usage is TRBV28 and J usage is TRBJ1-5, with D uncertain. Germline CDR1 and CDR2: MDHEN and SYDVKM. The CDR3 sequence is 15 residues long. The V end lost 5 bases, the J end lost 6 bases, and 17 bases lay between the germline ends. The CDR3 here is CASSPQRVGSQPQHF. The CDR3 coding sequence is TGTGCCAGCAGTCCCCAGAGGGTTGGAAGTCAGCCCCAGCATTTT.

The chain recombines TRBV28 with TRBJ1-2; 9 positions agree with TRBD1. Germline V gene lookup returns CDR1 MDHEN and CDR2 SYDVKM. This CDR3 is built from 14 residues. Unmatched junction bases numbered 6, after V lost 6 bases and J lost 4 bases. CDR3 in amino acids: CASRVTGGTYGYTF. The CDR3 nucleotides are TGTGCCAGCAGGGTTACAGGGGGCACCTATGGCTACACCTTC.